The present entry profiles one TCR beta chain with its context. V was pared by 4 bases and J by 1 base, with 4 bases of the junction left unmatched. Germline CDR1 is SGHDT and CDR2 is YYEEEE. The CDR3 covers 14 residues. In the authors' workflow: Reference gene primer amplification yielded estimated nucleated cell counts. Generated by immunoSEQ multiplex PCR, the TCRdb table keeps only in-frame clones and is missing some. The DNA gave D and trimming, while V, J and clone size come from that table. Of about 78,000 clones in the sample, 90% were seen once. These data originate in a study of blood T cell repertoires in COVID-19.

The V and J genes are TRBV5-6 and TRBJ2-7; 8 bases are a match to TRBD1. Sample: peripheral blood. The clonotype was recovered from a woman aged 80 or over with acute or convalescent COVID-19. The CDR3 region has the DNA TGTGCCAGCAGCCTAAACAGGGGGTCCTACGAGCAGTACTTC. This encodes CASSLNRGSYEQYF.